Listed here are 18 T cell receptor beta chains from one sample, sequenced in a study of T-cell memory formation after mild COVID-19. TCRdb fed the 5' RACE reads into MiXCR, producing one record per CDR3 protein. The data hold 150,000 to 200,000 distinct CDR3 sequences, with 11% observed a single time. The sample taken for sequencing was PBMCs or a T cell subset sorted from them (not recorded which). The origin of the receptors is a man aged 18 to 30 who had mild COVID-19 (a few samples of this study predate the infection). Cell type and time point are not known.

Turning to this clonotype: A read error may account for a junction end that differs from germline. The J gene is TRBJ2-3, the V gene TRBV5-1; D is ambiguous. The CDR3 length is 11 residues. In germline, CDR1 is SGHRS, CDR2 YFSETQ. This chain's CDR3 is CASSPEERPWF. The DNA of the CDR3 is TGCGCCAGCAGCCCCGAAGAGAGGCCGTGGTTT.

This clonotype has a handful of counts. The V call is TRBV20-1, the J call TRBJ2-7, with D tentatively TRBD1 (6 bases). This CDR3 has 12 residues. Germline CDR1 is DFQATT and CDR2 is SNEGSKA (reference sequence). Deletions cut 3 bases from V and 5 bases from J, with 11 bases between. CDR3 amino acids: CSARGAGDEQYV. CDR3 sequence (DNA): TGCAGTGCTAGGGGCGCAGGGGACGAGCAGTACGTC.

J is TRBJ2-5 and V is TRBV5-1, with a tentative D call TRBD1 (6 bases). The CDR3 totals 14 residues. Trimming took off 5 bases at V and 5 bases at J, with 16 bases between the two ends. The germline gives CDR1 SGHRS, CDR2 YFSETQ. DNA of the CDR3: TGCGCCAGCAGTATGACAGGATCCGGGGAGACCCAGTACTTC. This encodes CASSMTGSGETQYF.

This clonotype has more than one count but fewer than ten. This chain links TRBV3-1 with TRBJ1-2, with D perhaps TRBD1 (5 bases). Germline lookup yields CDR1 LGHDT and CDR2 YNNKEL (reference sequence). CDR3 length: 13 amino acids. Deletions cut 5 bases from V and 8 bases from J, with 15 bases between. The CDR3 nucleotides are TGTGCCAGCAGCTTCCAGGGAATTGGCGGCTACACCTTC. Translating it yields CASSFQGIGGYTF.

This clonotype has ten or more counts. As DNA, the CDR3 is TGTGCCATCAGTGGGAGGACGGCTCATGACACTGAAGCTTTCTTT. This sequence encodes CAISGRTAHDTEAFF. The V and J genes are TRBV10-3 and TRBJ1-1; no clear D gene. The germline gives CDR1 ENHRY, CDR2 SYGVKD. CDR3 size: 15 residues. V lost 4 bases and J lost 3, with 15 bases in between.

The chain links TRBV12-3 or TRBV12-4 to TRBJ2-5, with D possibly matching TRBD2 (6 bases). There are 14 residues in the CDR3. Trimming took 3 bases from V and 7 from J, leaving 15 bases between them. The CDR3 region is CASSLSLAETTQYF. DNA for the CDR3: TGTGCCAGCAGTTTGTCACTAGCTGAAACGACCCAGTACTTC.

The V gene is TRBV12-3 or TRBV12-4, the J gene TRBJ2-6; 7 bases match TRBD1. J was trimmed by 0 bases and V by 6 bases; bases with no gene match: 11. CDR3 length: 18 residues. The CDR3 region has the DNA TGTGCCAGCAGACTTAACAGGGGAATCTTCTCTGGGGCCAACGTCCTGACTTTC. This sequence encodes CASRLNRGIFSGANVLTF.

The J gene is TRBJ1-6, the V gene TRBV4-1, with D possibly being TRBD1 (6 bases). The germline gives CDR1 MGHRA, CDR2 YSYEKL. The length of the CDR3 is 16 residues. Trimming removed 0 bases from V and 7 bases from J, with 13 bases in between. CDR3 coding DNA: TGCGCCAGCAGCCAAGAGGCAGGGGCTTTAAATTCACCCCTCCACTTT. Protein product: CASSQEAGALNSPLHF.

This clonotype was detected only a few times. The chain combines TRBV5-1 with TRBJ2-3, with D maybe TRBD2 (5 bases). The CDR3 spans 14 residues. The germline V gene has CDR1 SGHRS and CDR2 YFSETQ. V lost 6 bases, J lost 1 base, and 12 bases lay in between. CDR3: CASTPSAGTDTQYF. CDR3 coding DNA: TGCGCCAGCACCCCATCAGCGGGCACAGATACGCAGTATTTT.

In nucleotides, the CDR3 is TGCAGTGCTAGAGGGGGCGGGGGGGCTTTCTATGAGCAGTTCTTC. It yields the protein CSARGGGGAFYEQFF. The chain combines TRBV20-1 with TRBJ2-1; 9 positions match TRBD2. J was trimmed by 8 bases and V by 1 base; bases with no gene match: 9. CDR1 is DFQATT, CDR2 SNEGSKA, per germline (reference sequence). The CDR3 consists of 15 residues.

This clonotype was counted a few times. The V gene is TRBV4-3, the J gene TRBJ2-3; no firm D call. The germline V and J ends were trimmed by 0 bases and 5 bases, with 12 bases remaining between them. This CDR3 contains 15 residues. CDR1 is LGHNA, CDR2 YSLEER, per germline. CDR3 DNA sequence: TGCGCCAGCAGCCAAGAGGGGATTACCAGAGATACGCAGTATTTT. This sequence encodes CASSQEGITRDTQYF.

This clonotype was seen only a few times. The V call is TRBV18, the J call TRBJ2-5, with D perhaps assigned TRBD1 or TRBD2 (6 bases each). CDR3 size: 14 residues. V lost 2 bases, J lost 4 bases, and 11 bases lay in between. Germline CDR1 reads KGHSH; CDR2 reads LQKENI. Written as DNA, the CDR3 is TGTGCCAGCTCACCAAGGGGGGCCATAGAGACCCAGTACTTC. Residues: CASSPRGAIETQYF. Filled out from reference TRBV18 and TRBJ2-5, the complete variable domain reads NAGVMQNPRHLVRRRGQEARLRCSPMKGHSHVYWYRQLPEEGLKFMVYLQKENIIDESGMPKERFSAEFPKEGPSILRIQQVVRGDSAAYFCASSPRGAIETQYFGPGTRLLVL.

This chain connects TRBV12-3 or TRBV12-4 to TRBJ1-1; D is possibly TRBD1 (5 bases). V was cut by 2 bases and J by 10 bases, with 14 bases left in between. The CDR3 runs to 13 residues. CDR3 in DNA: TGTGCCAGCAGTTTAACCCCCGAGGGGCTAGCTTTCTTT. This translates into CASSLTPEGLAFF.

The CDR3 loop is CASSLVGSPNGYTF. The CDR3 DNA follows: TGTGCCAGCAGCTTAGTGGGCAGCCCTAATGGCTACACCTTC. The chain recombines TRBV7-2 with TRBJ1-2; D is unclear. V was pared by 1 base and J by 6 bases, with 12 bases between. The CDR3 contains 14 residues. Looked up from germline, CDR1 is SGHTA and CDR2 is FQGNSA.

This clonotype was counted between two and nine times. The chain carries TRBV18 and TRBJ1-2, with D possibly TRBD1 on 6 matching bases. The CDR3 is 15 residues long. The germline V and J ends were trimmed by 3 bases and 6 bases, with 17 bases remaining between them. Germline V CDR1 and CDR2: KGHSH, LQKENI. The CDR3 DNA reads TGTGCCAGCTCACCGCCCTTACCCGGGGGCAATGGCTACACCTTC. Protein product: CASSPPLPGGNGYTF.

V gene TRBV4-3 combines with J gene TRBJ2-3; D not certain. V lost 0 bases and J 1 base, leaving 5 bases between the germline ends. The germline V gene encodes CDR1 LGHNA and CDR2 YSLEER. The CDR3 loop spans 14 amino acids. This CDR3 is CASSQDDGTDTQYF. For the CDR3, the DNA is TGCGCCAGCAGCCAAGACGACGGCACAGATACGCAGTATTTT.

The chain is built from TRBV12-3 or TRBV12-4 and TRBJ1-1; TRBD1 might be the D (5 bases). The CDR3 is made up of 15 amino acids. Trimming pared 8 bases from V and 4 bases from J, leaving 20 bases between. CDR3 residues: CASAGRWGVGTEAFF. The CDR3 bases are TGTGCCAGCGCGGGAAGGTGGGGGGTCGGCACTGAAGCTTTCTTT.

This chain joins TRBV18 and TRBJ2-4; the match to TRBD1 covers 8 bases. The V segment lost 6 bases and the J segment 5 bases; nucleotides outside the gene matches: 3. This CDR3 is built from 13 residues. The germline gives CDR1 KGHSH, CDR2 LQKENI. Here the CDR3 reads CASSPGQENIQYF. The CDR3 DNA follows: TGTGCCAGCTCCCCGGGACAGGAAAACATTCAGTACTTC.